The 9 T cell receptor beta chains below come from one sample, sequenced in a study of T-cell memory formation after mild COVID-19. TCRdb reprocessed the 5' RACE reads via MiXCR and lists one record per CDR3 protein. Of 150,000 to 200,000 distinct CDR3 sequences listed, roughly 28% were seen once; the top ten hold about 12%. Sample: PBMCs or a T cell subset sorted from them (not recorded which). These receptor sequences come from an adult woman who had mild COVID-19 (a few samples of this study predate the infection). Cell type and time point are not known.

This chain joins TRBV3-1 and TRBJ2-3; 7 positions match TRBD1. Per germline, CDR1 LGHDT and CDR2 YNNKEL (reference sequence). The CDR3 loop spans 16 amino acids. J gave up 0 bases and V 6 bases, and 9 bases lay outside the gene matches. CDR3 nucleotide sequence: TGTGCCAGCAGTCGGACTCCGGGACAGAGCACAGATACGCAGTATTTT. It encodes CASSRTPGQSTDTQYF.

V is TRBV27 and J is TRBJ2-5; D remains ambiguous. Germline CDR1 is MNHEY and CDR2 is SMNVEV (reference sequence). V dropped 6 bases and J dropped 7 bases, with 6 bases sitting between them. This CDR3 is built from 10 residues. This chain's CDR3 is CASRSRTQYF. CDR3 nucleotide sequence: TGTGCCAGCAGATCAAGGACCCAGTACTTC.

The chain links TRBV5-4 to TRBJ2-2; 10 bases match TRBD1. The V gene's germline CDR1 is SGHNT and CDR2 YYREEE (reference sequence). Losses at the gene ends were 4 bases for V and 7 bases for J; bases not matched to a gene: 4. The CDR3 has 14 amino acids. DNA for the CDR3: TGTGCCAGCAGCCAGGACAGGGGGATCGGGGAGCTGTTTTTT. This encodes CASSQDRGIGELFF.

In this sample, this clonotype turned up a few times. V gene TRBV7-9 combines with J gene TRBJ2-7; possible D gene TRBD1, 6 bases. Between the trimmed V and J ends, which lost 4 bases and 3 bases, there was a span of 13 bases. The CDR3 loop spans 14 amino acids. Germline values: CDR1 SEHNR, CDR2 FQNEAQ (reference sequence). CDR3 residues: CASSSRTGRYEQYF. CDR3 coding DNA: TGTGCCAGCAGCTCCCGAACAGGGCGCTACGAGCAGTACTTC.

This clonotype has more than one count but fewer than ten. In DNA form, the CDR3 reads TGCGCCAGCAGCACGACAGGGGTCGGGGCCAACGTCCTGACTTTC. Protein: CASSTTGVGANVLTF. The genes are TRBV5-1 and TRBJ2-6, with 8 bases matching TRBD1. The CDR3 contains 15 residues. V lost 4 bases to trimming and J lost 4 bases; unmatched junction nucleotides: 4. The germline CDR1 and CDR2 sequences are SGHRS and YFSETQ.

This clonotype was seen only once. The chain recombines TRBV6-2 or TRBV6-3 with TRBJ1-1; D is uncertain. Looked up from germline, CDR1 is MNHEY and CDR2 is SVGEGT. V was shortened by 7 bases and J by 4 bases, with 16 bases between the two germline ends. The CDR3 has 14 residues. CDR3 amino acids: CASTKERRVTEAFF. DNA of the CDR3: TGTGCCAGCACTAAGGAGAGGCGGGTCACTGAAGCTTTCTTT.

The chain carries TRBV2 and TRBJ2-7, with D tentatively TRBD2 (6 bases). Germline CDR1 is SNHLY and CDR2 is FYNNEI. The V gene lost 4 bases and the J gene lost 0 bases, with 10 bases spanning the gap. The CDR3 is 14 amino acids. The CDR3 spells CASSAGLSSYEQYF. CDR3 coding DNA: TGTGCCAGCAGTGCGGGACTTAGCTCCTACGAGCAGTACTTC.

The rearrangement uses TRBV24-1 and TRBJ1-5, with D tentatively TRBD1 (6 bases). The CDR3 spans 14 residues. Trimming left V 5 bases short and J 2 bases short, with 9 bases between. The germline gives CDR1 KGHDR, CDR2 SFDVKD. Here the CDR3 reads CATSAQGGNQPQHF. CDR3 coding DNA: TGTGCCACCAGTGCACAGGGAGGCAATCAGCCCCAGCATTTT.

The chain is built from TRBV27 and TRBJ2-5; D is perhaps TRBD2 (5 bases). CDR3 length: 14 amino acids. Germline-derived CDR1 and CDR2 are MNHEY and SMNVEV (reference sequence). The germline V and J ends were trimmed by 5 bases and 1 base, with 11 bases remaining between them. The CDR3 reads CASSPGYIQETQYF. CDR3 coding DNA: TGTGCCAGCAGTCCGGGGTACATCCAAGAGACCCAGTACTTC.